The 15 T cell receptor beta chains below come from one sample, sequenced in a study of radiation and T cells in renal cell carcinoma. Produced via immunoSEQ multiplex PCR; TCRdb's table is partial and in-frame only. Here the sample spans about 86,000 clones, around four fifths being singletons. Time point here: blood 4 weeks post-SBRT, at nephrectomy. Noted treatment: 15 Gy SBRT to primary tumor, nephrectomy 4 weeks later. The sequencing used blood, collected from a patient whose treatment included radiotherapy and nephrectomy. Receptors originate from a man aged 45-65 years with renal cell carcinoma.

The genes are TRBV19 and TRBJ1-5; D remains unclear. CDR1 and CDR2 from the germline V gene are LNHDA and SQIVND (reference sequence). The ends were cut back, 5 bases at V and 0 bases at J, with 17 bases in the middle. The CDR3 is 17 residues long. The CDR3 sequence is CASSLRAGPYSNQPQHF. The CDR3 DNA sequence: TGTGCCAGTAGTCTTCGGGCCGGCCCCTATAGCAATCAGCCCCAGCATTTT.

The V gene is TRBV10-3, the J gene TRBJ1-1, with TRBD1 matching 10 bases. Trimming removed 6 bases from V and 1 base from J; junction bases left unmatched: 8. The germline V gene has CDR1 ENHRY and CDR2 SYGVKD. The CDR3 runs to 16 residues. CDR3 loop: CAISRDRGGSNTEAFF. For the CDR3, the DNA is TGTGCCATCAGCCGGGACAGGGGTGGCTCGAACACTGAAGCTTTCTTT.

The genes are TRBV5-1 and TRBJ2-7, with 11 nucleotides matching TRBD2. Germline V gene lookup returns CDR1 SGHRS and CDR2 YFSETQ. This CDR3 has 16 residues. V shed 0 bases, J shed 6 bases, and the junction held 8 bases outside the gene matches. The CDR3 region is CASSLEVAGGPGEQYF. In DNA, the CDR3 is TGCGCCAGCAGCTTGGAGGTAGCGGGAGGGCCGGGCGAGCAGTACTTC.

This clone was seen more than once but under ten times. The J gene is TRBJ1-1, the V gene TRBV29-1; D unclear. Trimming removed 2 bases at V and 6 bases at J, with 13 bases between. Per germline, CDR1 SQVTM and CDR2 ANQGSEA. The CDR3 loop spans 13 amino acids. In DNA, the CDR3 is TGCAGCGTTGAAAGGTCTTTACTTCCTGAAGCTTTCTTT. It yields the protein CSVERSLLPEAFF.

The V call is TRBV30, the J call TRBJ2-4, with D tentatively TRBD1 or TRBD2 (5 bases each). V was pared by 2 bases and J by 10 bases, with 18 bases between. Germline CDR1 GTSNPN, CDR2 SVGIG (reference sequence). This CDR3 is 14 amino acids long. The CDR3 DNA follows: TGTGCCTGGAGTTACTCCGGGACCTCAGGAATTCAGTACTTC. Translation gives CAWSYSGTSGIQYF.

The chain carries TRBV2 and TRBJ2-3, with no clear D. From germline, CDR1 is SNHLY and CDR2 FYNNEI. Trimming cost V 6 bases and J 3 bases, with 16 bases left between them. CDR3 size: 15 residues. The DNA for the CDR3 is TGTGCCAGCAGCGCTCAAGTCGGTCTGACAGATACGCAGTATTTT. Its protein product is CASSAQVGLTDTQYF.

The genes are TRBV28 and TRBJ1-1; possibly TRBD1 for D (5 bases). Deletions cut 5 bases from V and 1 base from J, with 14 bases between. The V gene's germline CDR1 is MDHEN and CDR2 SYDVKM. This CDR3 has 15 residues. CDR3 bases: TGTGCCAGCAGTGGGGGAAAAAAGGGGAACACTGAAGCTTTCTTT. It is translated as CASSGGKKGNTEAFF.

The chain recombines TRBV29-1 with TRBJ2-1, with TRBD2 matching over 7 bases. Germline CDR1 reads SQVTM; CDR2 reads ANQGSEA. The CDR3 loop spans 17 amino acids. The V segment lost 7 bases and the J segment 2 bases; nucleotides outside the gene matches: 17. The CDR3: CSASSGLAREAYNEQFF. CDR3 DNA: TGCAGCGCCTCGTCGGGTCTGGCTCGGGAGGCCTACAATGAGCAGTTCTTC.

The chain combines TRBV27 with TRBJ2-2, with TRBD1 identical over 8 bases. J was trimmed by 0 bases and V by 5 bases; bases with no gene match: 11. CDR3 length: 18 residues. CDR1 MNHEY and CDR2 SMNVEV come from the germline V gene (reference sequence). The CDR3 DNA reads as TGTGCCAGCAGTCAGCCTAGGACAGGGACAGCGAACACCGGGGAGCTGTTTTTT. It is translated as CASSQPRTGTANTGELFF.

The chain couples TRBV5-4 to TRBJ1-1; D not certain. This CDR3 comprises 14 residues. In germline, CDR1 is SGHNT, CDR2 YYREEE (reference sequence). V lost 4 bases and J lost 7, with 17 bases in between. CDR3 sequence (DNA): TGTGCCAGCAGCCCGGGTGATGGCCCCAGTGAAGCTTTCTTT. This gives the protein CASSPGDGPSEAFF.

The chain couples TRBV10-2 to TRBJ1-3; D gene ambiguous. Trimming shortened V by 8 bases and J by 3 bases, and 8 bases separated the two germline ends. Germline V gene lookup returns CDR1 WSHSY and CDR2 SAAADI. This CDR3 is built from 12 residues. The chain's CDR3 is CASGSVGNTIYF. For the CDR3, the DNA is TGCGCCAGCGGCTCAGTTGGAAACACCATATATTTT.

CDR3 sequence (DNA): TGCGCCAGCAGCTTGGCCCCAGGGGTTGGGTCTTCACCCCTCCACTTT. This encodes CASSLAPGVGSSPLHF. The V call is TRBV5-1, the J call TRBJ1-6; perhaps TRBD1 as D (6 bases). The CDR3 has 16 residues. The germline V gene encodes CDR1 SGHRS and CDR2 YFSETQ. The V gene lost 0 bases and the J gene lost 9 bases, with 16 bases spanning the gap.

V is TRBV30 and J is TRBJ1-5, with 10 nucleotides matching TRBD1. Germline V lookup: CDR1 GTSNPN, CDR2 SVGIG (reference sequence). CDR3 length equals 15 residues. Unmatched junction bases numbered 5, after V lost 6 bases and J lost 0 bases. The CDR3 reads CACKGTGDSNQPQHF. In DNA form, the CDR3 reads TGTGCCTGCAAAGGGACAGGGGATAGCAATCAGCCCCAGCATTTT. The variable domain in full, with the rest retrieved from reference TRBV30 and TRBJ1-5, is SQTIHQWPATLVQPVGSPLSLECTVEGTSNPNLYWYRQAAGRGLQLLFYSVGIGQISSEVPQNLSASRPQDRQFILSSKKLLLSDSGFYLCACKGTGDSNQPQHFGDGTRLSIL.

The chain carries TRBV27 and TRBJ1-5, with no clear D. The CDR3 is 18 residues long. V lost 1 base and J 5 bases, leaving 21 bases between the germline ends. In germline, CDR1 is MNHEY, CDR2 SMNVEV (reference sequence). CDR3 in amino acids: CASSLFGLPGSVHQPQHF. The CDR3 nucleotides are TGTGCCAGCAGTTTATTCGGTCTACCGGGGAGCGTCCATCAGCCCCAGCATTTT.

The chain employs TRBV18 and TRBJ1-2, with 7 bases identical to TRBD1. The CDR3 extends over 13 amino acids. Germline lookup yields CDR1 KGHSH and CDR2 LQKENI. The ends lost 3 bases at V and 4 bases at J; junction bases unmatched: 2. This CDR3 reads CASSPGTVYGYTF. CDR3 nucleotide sequence: TGTGCCAGCTCACCGGGGACAGTCTATGGCTACACCTTC.